The source of this T cell receptor beta chain is a study of cytomegalovirus exposure and HLA in healthy donors. Notes on this clone: Its antigen is still unknown.

Sequenced by immunoSEQ multiplex PCR; TCRdb stores in-frame clones only, minus some. The sample has fewer than 130,000 clones, around 87% seen once; the top ten hold roughly 1.4%. Broader study findings: TCR clusters originating in the first cohort tended to co-occur in the 110 or so validation repertoires, according to a later analysis.

Material: PBMCs. The clonotype comes from a woman in her 30s in good health and CMV-seropositive.

The CDR3 bases are TGTGCCTGGAAAGGCAGGGGGCGGGATGAAGCTTTCTTT. It yields the protein CAWKGRGRDEAFF. The chain couples TRBV30 to TRBJ1-1; 8 bases agree with TRBD1. V shed 4 bases and J 7 bases; nucleotides not matched to a gene: 8. The CDR3 is made up of 13 amino acids. Germline V CDR1 and CDR2: GTSNPN, SVGIG (reference sequence).